This record concerns one TCR beta chain sequence. Looked up from germline, CDR1 is SGHTS and CDR2 is YDEGEE. The CDR3 totals 16 residues. V lost 3 bases to trimming and J lost 7 bases; unmatched junction nucleotides: 13. Original analysis: Reference gene primer amplification gave estimated nucleated cell counts. Using immunoSEQ multiplex PCR, the repertoire was profiled, and TCRdb retains in-frame clones only, with some absent. V, J and clone size derive from that table, while D and trimming were established from the DNA sequence. The data hold 100,000 to 150,000 clones, with 85% observed a single time. These data belong to a study of blood T cell repertoires in COVID-19. The overall study: From T cells, B-cell-depleted T cells, or PBMCs came the material, which was cDNA or gDNA.

This sequence was found in a woman older than 75 with acute or convalescent COVID-19. The chain combines TRBV5-8 with TRBJ2-1, with 7 positions matching TRBD1. The source material was peripheral blood. The DNA for the CDR3 is TGTGCCAGCAGCTCTGTGACAGGGCTAGTGGATAATGAGCAGTTCTTC. Its translation is CASSSVTGLVDNEQFF.